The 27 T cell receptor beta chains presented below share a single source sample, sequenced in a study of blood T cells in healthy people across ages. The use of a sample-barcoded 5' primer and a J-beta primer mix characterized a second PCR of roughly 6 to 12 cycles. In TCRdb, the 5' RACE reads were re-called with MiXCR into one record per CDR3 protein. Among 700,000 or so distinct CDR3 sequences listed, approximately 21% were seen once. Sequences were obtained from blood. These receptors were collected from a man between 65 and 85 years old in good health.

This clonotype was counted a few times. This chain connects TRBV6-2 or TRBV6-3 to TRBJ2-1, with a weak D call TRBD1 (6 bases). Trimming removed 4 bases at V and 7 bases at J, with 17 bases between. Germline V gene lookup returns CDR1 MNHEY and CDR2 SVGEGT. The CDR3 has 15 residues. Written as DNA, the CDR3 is TGTGCCAGCAGTTTCCACAGGGCCTTATTAAATGAGCAGTTCTTC. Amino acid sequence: CASSFHRALLNEQFF.

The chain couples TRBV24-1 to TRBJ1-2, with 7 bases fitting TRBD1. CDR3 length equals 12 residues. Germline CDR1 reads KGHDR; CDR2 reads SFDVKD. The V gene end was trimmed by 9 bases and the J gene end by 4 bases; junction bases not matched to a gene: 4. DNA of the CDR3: TGTGCCACCCGGGACAGTGGCTATGGCTACACCTTC. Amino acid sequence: CATRDSGYGYTF.

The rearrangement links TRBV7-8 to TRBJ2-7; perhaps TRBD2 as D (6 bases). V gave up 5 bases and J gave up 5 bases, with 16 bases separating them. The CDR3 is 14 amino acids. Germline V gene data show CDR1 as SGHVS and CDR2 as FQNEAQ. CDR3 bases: TGTGCCAGCAGCCTCGGGGGACCCTTCGACGAGCAGTACGTC. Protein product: CASSLGGPFDEQYV.

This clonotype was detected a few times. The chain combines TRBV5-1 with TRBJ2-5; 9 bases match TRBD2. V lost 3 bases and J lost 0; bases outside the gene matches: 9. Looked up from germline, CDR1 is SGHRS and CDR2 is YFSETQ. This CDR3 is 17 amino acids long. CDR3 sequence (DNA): TGCGCCAGCAGCTCGAACCCTTCTAGCGGGGACCAAGAGACCCAGTACTTC. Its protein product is CASSSNPSSGDQETQYF.

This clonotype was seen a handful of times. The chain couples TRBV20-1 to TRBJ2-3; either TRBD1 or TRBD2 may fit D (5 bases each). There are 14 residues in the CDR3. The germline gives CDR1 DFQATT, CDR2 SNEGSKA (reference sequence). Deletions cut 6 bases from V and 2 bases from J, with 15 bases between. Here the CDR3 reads CSASRDVDTDTQYF. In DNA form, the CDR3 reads TGCAGTGCAAGCAGGGACGTGGACACAGATACGCAGTATTTT.

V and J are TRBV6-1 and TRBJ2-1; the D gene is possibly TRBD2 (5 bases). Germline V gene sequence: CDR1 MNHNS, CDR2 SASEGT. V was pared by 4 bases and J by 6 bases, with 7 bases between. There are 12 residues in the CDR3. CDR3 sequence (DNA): TGTGCCAGCAGTGGGACTGTCAATGAGCAGTTCTTC. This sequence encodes CASSGTVNEQFF.

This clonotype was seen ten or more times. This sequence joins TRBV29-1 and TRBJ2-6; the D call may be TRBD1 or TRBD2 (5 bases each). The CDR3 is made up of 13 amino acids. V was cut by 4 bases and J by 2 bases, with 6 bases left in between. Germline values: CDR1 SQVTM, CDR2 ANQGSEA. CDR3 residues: CSVGGTGANVLTF. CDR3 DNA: TGCAGCGTTGGGGGGACTGGGGCCAACGTCCTGACTTTC.

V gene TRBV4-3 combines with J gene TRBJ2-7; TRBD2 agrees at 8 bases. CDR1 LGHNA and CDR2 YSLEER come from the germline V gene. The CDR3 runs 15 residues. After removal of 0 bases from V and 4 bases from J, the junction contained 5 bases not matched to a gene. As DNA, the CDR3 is TGCGCCAGCAGCCAAGAACTAGCGGCGATATACGAGCAGTACTTC. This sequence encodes CASSQELAAIYEQYF.

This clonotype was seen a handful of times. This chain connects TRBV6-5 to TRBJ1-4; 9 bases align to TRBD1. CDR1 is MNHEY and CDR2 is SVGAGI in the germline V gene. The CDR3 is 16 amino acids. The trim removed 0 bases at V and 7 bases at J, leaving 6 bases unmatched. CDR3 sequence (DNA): TGTGCCAGCAGTTACTCTTGGGGGACAGGGCTTGAAAAACTGTTTTTT. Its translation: CASSYSWGTGLEKLFF.

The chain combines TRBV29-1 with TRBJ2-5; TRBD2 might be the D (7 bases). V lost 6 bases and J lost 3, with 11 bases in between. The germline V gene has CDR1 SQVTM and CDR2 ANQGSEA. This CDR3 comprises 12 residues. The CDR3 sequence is CSVREGEETQYF. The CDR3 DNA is TGCAGCGTGAGGGAGGGGGAAGAGACCCAGTACTTC.

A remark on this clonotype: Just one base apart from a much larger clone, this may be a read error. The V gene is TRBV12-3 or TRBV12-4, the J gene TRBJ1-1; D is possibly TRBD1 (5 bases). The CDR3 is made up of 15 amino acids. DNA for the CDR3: TGTGCCAACAGTCCTACGCTGGTGAGGGGCACTGAAGCTTTCTTT. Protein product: CANSPTLVRGTEAFF.

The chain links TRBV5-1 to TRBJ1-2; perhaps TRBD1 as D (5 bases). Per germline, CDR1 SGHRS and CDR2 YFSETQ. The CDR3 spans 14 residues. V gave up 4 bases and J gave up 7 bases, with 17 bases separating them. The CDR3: CASSLSRGAGGYTF. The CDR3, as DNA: TGCGCCAGCAGCCTGTCGAGGGGAGCGGGTGGCTACACCTTC.

CDR3 amino acids: CSARVASGPTDTQYF. CDR3 coding DNA: TGCAGTGCTAGAGTCGCTAGCGGGCCTACAGATACGCAGTATTTT. The chain carries TRBV20-1 and TRBJ2-3; 8 nucleotides align to TRBD2. CDR1 and CDR2 (germline): DFQATT, SNEGSKA (reference sequence). This CDR3 has 15 residues. After removal of 1 base from V and 3 bases from J, the junction contained 6 bases not matched to a gene.

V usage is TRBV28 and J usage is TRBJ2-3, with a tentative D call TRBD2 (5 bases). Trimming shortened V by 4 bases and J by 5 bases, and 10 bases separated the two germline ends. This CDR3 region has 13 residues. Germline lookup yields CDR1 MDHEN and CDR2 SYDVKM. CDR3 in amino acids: CASSSYSEDTQYF. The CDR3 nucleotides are TGTGCCAGCAGTTCCTATAGCGAAGATACGCAGTATTTT.

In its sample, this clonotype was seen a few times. The CDR3 DNA reads TGTGCCAGCAGTTACTCTGGCCATAGCAATCAGCCCCAGCATTTT. Translation gives CASSYSGHSNQPQHF. The chain links TRBV6-2 or TRBV6-3 to TRBJ1-5; D unresolved. This CDR3 region has 15 residues. Per germline, CDR1 MNHEY and CDR2 SVGEGT. Deletions cut 0 bases from V and 0 bases from J, with 6 bases between.

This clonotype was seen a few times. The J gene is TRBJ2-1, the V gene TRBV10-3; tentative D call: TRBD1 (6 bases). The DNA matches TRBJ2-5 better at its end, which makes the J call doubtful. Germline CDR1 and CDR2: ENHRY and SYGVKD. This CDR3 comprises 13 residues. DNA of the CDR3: TGTGCCATACGCGCAGGGGTAGGAGAGACCCAGTACTTC. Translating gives CAIRAGVGETQYF.

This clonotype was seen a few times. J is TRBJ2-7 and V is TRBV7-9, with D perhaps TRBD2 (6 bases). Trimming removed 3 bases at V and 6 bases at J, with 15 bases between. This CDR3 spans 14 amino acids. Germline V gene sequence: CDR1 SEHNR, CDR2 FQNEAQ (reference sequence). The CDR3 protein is CASSLGGTDSEQYF. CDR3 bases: TGTGCCAGCAGCTTGGGCGGGACTGACTCCGAGCAGTACTTC.

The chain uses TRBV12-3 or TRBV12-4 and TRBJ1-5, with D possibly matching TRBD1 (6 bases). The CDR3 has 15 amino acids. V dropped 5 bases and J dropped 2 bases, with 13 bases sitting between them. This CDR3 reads CASSPQPGGNQPQHF. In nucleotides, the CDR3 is TGTGCCAGCAGTCCACAACCAGGGGGCAATCAGCCCCAGCATTTT.

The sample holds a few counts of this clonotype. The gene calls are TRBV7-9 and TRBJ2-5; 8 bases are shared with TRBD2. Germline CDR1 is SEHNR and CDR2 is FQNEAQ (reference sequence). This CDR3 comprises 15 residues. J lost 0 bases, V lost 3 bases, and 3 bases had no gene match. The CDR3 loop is CASSLTSVYQETQYF. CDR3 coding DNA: TGTGCCAGCAGCTTGACTAGCGTATACCAAGAGACCCAGTACTTC.

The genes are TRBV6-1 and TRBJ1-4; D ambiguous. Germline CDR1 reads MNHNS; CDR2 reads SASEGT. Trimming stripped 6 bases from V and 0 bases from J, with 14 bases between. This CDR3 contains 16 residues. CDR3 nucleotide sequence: TGTGCCAGCAGCCCGGGGTGGATCGCAACTAATGAAAAACTGTTTTTT. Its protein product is CASSPGWIATNEKLFF.

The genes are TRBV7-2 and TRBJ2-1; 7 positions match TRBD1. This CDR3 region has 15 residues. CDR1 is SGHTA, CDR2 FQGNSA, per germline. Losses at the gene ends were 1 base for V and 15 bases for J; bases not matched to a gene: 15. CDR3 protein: CASSLGTGEWGLPFF. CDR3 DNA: TGTGCCAGCAGCTTAGGTACAGGGGAGTGGGGTCTTCCGTTCTTC.

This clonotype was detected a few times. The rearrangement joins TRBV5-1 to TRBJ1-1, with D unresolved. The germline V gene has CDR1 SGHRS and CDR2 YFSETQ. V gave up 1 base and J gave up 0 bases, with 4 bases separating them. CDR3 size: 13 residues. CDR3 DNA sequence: TGCGCCAGCAGCTTGTGGATGAACACTGAAGCTTTCTTT. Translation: CASSLWMNTEAFF.

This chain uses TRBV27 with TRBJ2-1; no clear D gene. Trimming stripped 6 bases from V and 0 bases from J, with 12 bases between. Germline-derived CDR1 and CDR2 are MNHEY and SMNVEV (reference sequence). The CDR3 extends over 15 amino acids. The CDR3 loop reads CASRRRPSSYNEQFF. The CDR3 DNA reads TGTGCCAGCAGGCGGCGGCCGAGCTCCTACAATGAGCAGTTCTTC.

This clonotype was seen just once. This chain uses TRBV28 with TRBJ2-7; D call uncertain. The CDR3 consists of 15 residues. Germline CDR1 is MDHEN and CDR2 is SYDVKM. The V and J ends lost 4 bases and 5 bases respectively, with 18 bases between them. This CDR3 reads CASSSPSRVENEQYF. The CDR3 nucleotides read TGTGCCAGCAGTTCCCCATCGAGAGTTGAGAACGAGCAGTACTTC.

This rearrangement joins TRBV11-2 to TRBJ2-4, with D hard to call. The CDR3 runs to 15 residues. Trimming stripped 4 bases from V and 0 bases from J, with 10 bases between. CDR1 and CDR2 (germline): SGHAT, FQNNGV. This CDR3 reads CASSSAKLAKNIQYF. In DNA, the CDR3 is TGTGCCAGCAGCTCCGCGAAACTAGCCAAAAACATTCAGTACTTC. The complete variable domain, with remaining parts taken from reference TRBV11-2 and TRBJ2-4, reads EAGVAQSPRYKIIEKRQSVAFWCNPISGHATLYWYQQILGQGPKLLIQFQNNGVVDDSQLPKDRFSAERLKGVDSTLKIQPAKLEDSAVYLCASSSAKLAKNIQYFGAGTRLSVL.

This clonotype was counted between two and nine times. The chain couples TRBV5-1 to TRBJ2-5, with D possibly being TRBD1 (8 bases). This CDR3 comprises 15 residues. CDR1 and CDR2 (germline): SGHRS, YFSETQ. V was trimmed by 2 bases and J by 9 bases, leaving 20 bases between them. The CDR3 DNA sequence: TGCGCCAGCAGCTTCTATGGGGGGGGACAGGAGGCCCAGTACTTC. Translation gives CASSFYGGGQEAQYF.

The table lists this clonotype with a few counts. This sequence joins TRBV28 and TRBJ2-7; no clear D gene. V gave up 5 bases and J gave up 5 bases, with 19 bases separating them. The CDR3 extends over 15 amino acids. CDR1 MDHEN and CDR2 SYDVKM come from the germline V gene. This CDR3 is CASSPALIILHEQYF. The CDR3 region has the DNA TGTGCCAGCAGTCCCGCGTTGATAATACTCCACGAGCAGTACTTC.